This T cell receptor beta chain was documented in a study of T cells in Graves' hyperthyroidism and ophthalmopathy. Amplification of TCR beta CDR3 regions used RNA as the template. A set of HTBI primers served as the primers for a first-round RT-PCR of the TCR CDR3. TCRdb used MiXCR to reprocess the multiplex PCR reads, holding one entry per CDR3 protein. The sample has hundreds of thousands of distinct CDR3 sequences, roughly 17% seen once. The CDR3 is 14 residues long. Trimming shortened V by 2 bases and J by 2 bases, and 12 bases separated the two germline ends. Germline loops: CDR1 SQVTM, CDR2 ANQGSEA.

Source material: blood. The genes are TRBV29-1 and TRBJ1-1; D remains unclear. This sequence was found in a woman aged 25 to 39 with Graves' hyperthyroidism. The CDR3 DNA reads as TGCAGCGTTGAAACTCGGGATTTAAACACTGAAGCTTTCTTT. This translates into CSVETRDLNTEAFF.